Given below is one T cell receptor (beta chain) in context. The antigen remains unidentified. The data were taken from a study of cytomegalovirus exposure and HLA in healthy donors. Primers included in the PCR were 60 Vbeta and 13 Jbeta primers. Measured with immunoSEQ multiplex PCR; TCRdb has only the in-frame clones, and not every one. This sample has hundreds of thousands of clones; roughly 89% occur once, and the top ten carry about 2.5%. Healthy bone marrow donors formed the donor group. Notes on the study in general: At a 0.05 false discovery rate, a later analysis found 16,951 TCR beta sequences to be associated with HLA alleles.

V lost 3 bases, J lost 2 bases, and 9 bases lay in between. The CDR3 consists of 14 residues. Germline V CDR1 and CDR2: SGHDT, YYEEEE. Material: PBMCs. The TCR comes from a woman aged 18-29 years in good health and CMV-seronegative. J is TRBJ2-1 and V is TRBV5-6; D not certain. CDR3: CASSSPRTYNEQFF. For the CDR3, the DNA is TGTGCCAGCAGCTCTCCGCGCACCTACAATGAGCAGTTCTTC.